A selection of T cell receptor beta chains follows, all from one sample in a study of blood T cell repertoires in COVID-19. Method: immunoSEQ multiplex PCR; TCRdb's copy keeps in-frame clones and lacks some. The profile shows approximately 230,000 clones, more than 70% of them singletons. Sequenced sample: peripheral blood. Receptor source: a middle-aged woman who had recovered from COVID-19. Both conserved end residues are part of each CDR3.

V,J,CDR3
TRBV19,TRBJ1-1,CASRNPGGTEAFF
TRBV10-3,TRBJ1-1,CAISDGPTNTEAFF
TRBV10-3,TRBJ2-2,CATKGTGGDGELFF
TRBV19,TRBJ2-7,CASSISGGRAYEQYF
TRBV29-1,TRBJ1-4,CSVADRGSNEKLFF
TRBV29-1,TRBJ1-1,CSAEGAANTEAFF
TRBV27,TRBJ1-6,CASRTGRSNSPLHF
TRBV2,TRBJ1-6,CASRPGTGHDSPLHF
TRBV6-1,TRBJ2-3,CASSFLAGLDTQYF
TRBV11-2,TRBJ1-4,CASSRRQGEKLFF
TRBV27,TRBJ2-7,CASSLSPGAYEQYF
TRBV4-3,TRBJ2-5,CASSQGLAGGPGETQYF
TRBV19,TRBJ1-2,CASSLVPGQGLGYDTF
TRBV19,TRBJ2-1,CASSIRGQVYNEQFF
TRBV2,TRBJ2-5,CASTQGTGGGETQYF
TRBV24-1,TRBJ2-3,CATSPHQRGRETDTQYF